Described below is a single T cell receptor beta chain sequence and its context. This receptor's antigen is unknown. Per-nucleotide qualities are absent, and no much larger clonotype sits a single base away. The sample comes from a study of cytomegalovirus exposure and HLA in healthy donors (dated by TCRdb to about 2017). With regard to the full study: An earlier analysis of 587 of the donors reported 250 to 350 Gb of sequence data and roughly 110 million unique TCR beta sequences from roughly 200 million T cells. An early release that covered 500 to 800 HLA-typed donors contained around 300 gigabases of sequencing data and 75 million to 100 million unique TCR sequences. The genetic ancestry cluster associated with self-reported Caucasian donors included 65% to 90% of the 300 to 450 genotyped donors. The study aimed to test whether signatures of past pathogen exposure could be identified by cataloging public T cell receptors. The study profiled the T cell repertoires of about 720 subjects by immunosequencing and related them to cytomegalovirus serostatus. Besides the first cohort of around 670 subjects, a separate validation cohort made up of some 110 different subjects was used. The study combined high-throughput TCR immunosequencing, statistical association of individual TCRs with disease status, and machine learning to predict cytomegalovirus infection status. In a later analysis, previously published TCR beta repertoires from about 640 donors were re-analyzed and high-resolution HLA genotyping was added so that TCR occurrence patterns could be studied. The later analysis used no new phenotypic data to find candidate immune exposures, relying instead on TCR beta sequences and their occurrence across donors. An earlier analysis of around 640 of the donors used high-throughput TCR beta sequencing to judge whether each TCR beta V gene segment behaved as functional or pseudogenic. Donor age, sex, ethnicity and CMV serostatus were compiled together with the repertoire data. Genome-wide SNP genotypes for about 65% of the 666 donors were used in a later genetic analysis, which treated that subset as a discovery cohort. All discovery cohort repertoires had been generated using a single sequencing platform. Class I and class II HLA loci were covered by the typing at four-digit resolution. The number of donors typed differed by locus, with roughly 620-630 for A, B, C, DRB1 and DQB1, roughly 520 for DQA1, about 610 for DPA1, and around 450 for DPB1. Roughly 5 DR-DQ haplotypes were handled as single units for association and clustering, since linkage in the cohort was strong. Across around 400 genotyped donors of the cohort, an average of approximately 200,000 unique TCR beta nucleotide sequences per donor were sequenced, and roughly 18% of those sequences were non-productive. Overall study results and their limits: Three of the identified cytomegalovirus-associated TCR beta chains were confirmed in vitro to be specific for cytomegalovirus antigens. According to a later analysis, parvovirus B19, influenza, CMV and Epstein-Barr virus appeared linked to several top co-occurrence clusters. A later analysis found that most CMV-associated TCR beta chains appeared HLA-restricted, with HLA associations seemingly driven largely by CMV exposure. A group of highly shared sequence variants was considered likely to be a technical artifact of the sequencing pipeline. The 87-base-pair reads could not distinguish some IMGT-functional V segments, including TRBV6-2 and TRBV6-3, so those segments were excluded. A later genetic analysis reported fewer N-insertions in productive TCRs among donors in an Asian-associated ancestry cluster than the roughly 700-donor mean. A total of 150 to 200 TCR beta chains were listed by the study as associated with cytomegalovirus. The authors suggested that the approach could potentially be generalized to other disease states and immunological phenotypes. Presence/absence analyses assumed roughly uniform sequencing depth across donors, an assumption that may not hold. CMV serostatus was the only immune exposure information available for the cohort. Because some donors lacked HLA typing at each locus, the association tests relied only on the typed subset. Across donors, most TCR sequences were observed very rarely, whereas some public TCRs were present in many individuals. At a false discovery rate of 0.05, a later analysis linked about 16,000 TCR beta sequences to specific HLA alleles. Linkage disequilibrium might explain the correlated functional status among segregating V segments, but an unknown experimental factor could not be ruled out. Strong co-occurrence of HLA alleles, especially DR and DQ, made assigning TCR associations to individual alleles difficult. Cytomegalovirus status was reported to be diagnosed by the classifier with high specificity and sensitivity in both the original and validation cohorts. Seventeen rarely observed V segments, including chromosome 9 orphons, were excluded from the earlier analysis of some 590 of the donors because counts were too low. In this cohort, only TCR beta chains were sequenced, and detectable features were limited by the absence of alpha or paired-chain data. According to a later analysis, TCR association rates differed among HLA loci, with DRB1 alleles showing the most associated TCRs and HLA-C alleles showing the fewest. A further reported finding was that TCR beta sequences accurately predicted the HLA-A and HLA-B alleles for most subjects in the first cohort. An association between a missense DCLRE1C variant and V-gene and J-gene trimming of TCR beta chains was found in a later genetic analysis and replicated in an independent cohort. In an earlier analysis of fewer than 750 of the donors, most TCR beta V segments were observed in productive rearrangements about 90% or about 30% of the time, broadly matching IMGT annotations. In a later analysis, HLA-associated TCR beta chains showed more clonal expansion and lower generation probabilities than non-associated chains that were equally common.

The cohort consisted of 600 to 750 healthy bone marrow donors. Cohort members were all nominally healthy when sampled, although unrecorded immune exposures were likely present. The donor tested CMV seronegative, placing the donor among the 350 or so seronegative members of the cohort. Each donor provided a peripheral blood sample, and peripheral blood mononuclear cells were used for TCR beta sequencing. Genomic DNA extraction from the blood cell samples was performed with the Qiagen DNeasy Blood Extraction Kit. The CDR3 contains 16 residues, cysteine and phenylalanine counted. This entry keeps only the CDR3 DNA: 48 bases, framed from base 1. The trim is 3 bases for V and 1 base for J, with a gap of 12 bases between the germline ends. Looking up the germline V gene yields CDR1 SGHAT and CDR2 FQNNGV. Library method: the immunoSEQ multiplex PCR assay. A mixture of 60 forward primers for TCR Vbeta segments and 13 reverse primers for TCR Jbeta segments was used in the multiplex PCR. Amplification of the CDR3 region of rearranged TCR beta genes was performed with a multiplex PCR assay on genomic DNA. The amplified TCR beta libraries were sequenced on the Illumina HiSeq System as 87-base-pair reads. In the original analysis: A later analysis tallied around 82 million unique TCR beta chains across the 666 repertoires, and some 12 million of those chains were shared by two or more donors. Raw reads were error-corrected and collapsed into unique sequences by a nearest-neighbor algorithm in which closely related sequences were merged to remove PCR and sequencing errors. V, D and J gene segments were assigned by aligning CDR3 sequences to IMGT reference sequences. Each retained sequence needed at least a six-nucleotide match to both a V gene segment and a J gene segment. Rearrangements were called productive when the CDR3 lacked stop codons and stayed in frame with V and J; all others were non-productive. Following IMGT convention, CDR3 was defined as the stretch from the second conserved V-encoded cysteine to the conserved J-encoded phenylalanine. The earlier analysis of some 540 of the donors excluded any sequence lacking an unambiguous match to a single V gene segment. In an earlier analysis of 587 of the donors, a V segment was called functional when productive rearrangements were above 56.7%, and segregating when the standard deviation between donors exceeded 5%. A statistical classification framework was built to diagnose cytomegalovirus status from the catalog of TCR beta chain sequences. In a later analysis, TCR nucleotide sequences were compared against IMGT/GENE-DB human TR gene sequences so that V and J genes could be assigned. A later analysis assigned CDR3 sequences and most-parsimonious VDJ recombination scenarios with the TCRdist pipeline. In a later analysis, every TCR beta chain was defined by the combination of its CDR3 amino acid sequence and its V-gene family, and reads without a unique V-gene family were dropped. A later analysis removed 550 to 650 highly shared, low-generation-probability nucleotide sequences to deal with suspected cross-contamination and a sequencing artifact. A later analysis calculated a clonal expansion index for each public chain from normalized within-repertoire ranks of inferred template counts. Generation probabilities in a later analysis came from a VDJ recombination model fitted to out-of-frame rearrangements, and those results were checked against IGoR. A later analysis scored TCR-TCR, TCR-HLA and TCR-CMV co-occurrence with hypergeometric tests, applying a repertoire-size bias correction to TCR pairs. A later analysis estimated false discovery rates by permuting HLA or CMV assignments 20 times. In a later analysis, co-occurring TCRs were grouped with DBSCAN, and TCRdist sequence similarity was added when clustering was performed within HLA-allele-positive subsets. For co-occurrence clustering, repertoires with fewer than 30,000 or more than 120,000 public chains were excluded, along with five repertoires with anomalous nucleotide sharing. Imported from immuneACCESS, the table was reduced by TCRdb to in-frame sequences with V and J called. These copies leave out some clones; in studies compared against another copy, an unresolved V gene accounts for under half, and the cause of the remainder is not known. That table gives V, J and clone size, and the DNA gave D and trimming. The sample table shows more than 50,000 clones, and 85% to 90% are seen once. About 10% of the sample lies in the top ten.

The sample consisted of PBMCs. This chain joins TRBV11-2 to TRBJ1-4, with an unclear D gene assignment. The sequence was collected from a female donor in good health and CMV-seronegative. This receptor has the CDR3 CASSFRPGGTNEKLFF. Read as DNA, the sequence is TGTGCCAGCAGCTTTAGGCCCGGCGGAACTAATGAAAAACTGTTTTTT.